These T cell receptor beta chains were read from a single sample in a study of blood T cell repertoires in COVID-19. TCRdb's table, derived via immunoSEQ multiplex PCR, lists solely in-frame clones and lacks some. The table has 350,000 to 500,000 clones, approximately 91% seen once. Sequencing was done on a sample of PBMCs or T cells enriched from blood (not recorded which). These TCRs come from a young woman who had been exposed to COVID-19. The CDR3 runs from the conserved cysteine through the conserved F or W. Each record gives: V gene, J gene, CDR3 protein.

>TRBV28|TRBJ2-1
CASSLEPGLAPHNEQFF
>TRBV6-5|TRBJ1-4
CATTRRGNEKLFF
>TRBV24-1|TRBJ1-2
CARGVRGGYTF
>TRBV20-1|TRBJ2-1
CSGTGSYEQFF
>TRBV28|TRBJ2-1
CASRTSGRNNEQFF
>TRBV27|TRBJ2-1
CASSFTGVGQFF
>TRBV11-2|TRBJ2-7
CASSLAREFVNEQYF
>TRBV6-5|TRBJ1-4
CASRKQGSEEKLFF
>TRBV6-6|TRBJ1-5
CASSYGAGYNQPQHF
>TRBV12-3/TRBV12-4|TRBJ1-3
CASKVQSGNTIYF
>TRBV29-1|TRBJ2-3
CSVERQASTDTQYF
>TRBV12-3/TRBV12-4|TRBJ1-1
CASSFGQNTEAFF
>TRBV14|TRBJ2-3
CASSQDVSGRTLTDTQYF
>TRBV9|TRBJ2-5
CASSVELAGETQYF
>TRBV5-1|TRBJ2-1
CASSMGPGLVGVNEQFF
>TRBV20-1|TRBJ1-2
CSAIMRYGYTF
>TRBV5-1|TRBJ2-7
CASTLGGANTYEQYF
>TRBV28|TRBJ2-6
CASTLGTGGAWGANVLTF
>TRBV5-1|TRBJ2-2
CASSPGDRVAGVSTGELFF
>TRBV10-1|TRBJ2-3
CASSDLTSGADTQYF
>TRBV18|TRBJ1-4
CASSPTVSIGDEKLFF
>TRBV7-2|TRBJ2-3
CASSLRGAPTDTQYF
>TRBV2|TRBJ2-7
CASSLGTGNHEQYF
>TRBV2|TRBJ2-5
CASRKDRNQETQYF
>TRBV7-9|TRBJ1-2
CASSSARGYGYTF
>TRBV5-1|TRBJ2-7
CASSWDGTGEQYF
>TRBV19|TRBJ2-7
CASSIVDREYEQYF
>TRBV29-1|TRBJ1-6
CSVADGGYNSPLHF
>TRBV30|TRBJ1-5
CAWSVGQGASQPQHF
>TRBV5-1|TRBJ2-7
CASSSDDRVGEQYF
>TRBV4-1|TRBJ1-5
CASSQSQGMSNQPQHF
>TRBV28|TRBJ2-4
CASLGQLGSKNIQYF
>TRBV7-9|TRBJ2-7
CASSLAGLASYEQYF
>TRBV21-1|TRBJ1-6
CASSKTSGEINSPLHF
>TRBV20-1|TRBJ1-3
CSASLARAGNTIYF
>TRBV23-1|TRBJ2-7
CASSQGGCTPFGPRYEQYF
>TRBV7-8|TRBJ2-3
CASSFGTGRQGDTQYF
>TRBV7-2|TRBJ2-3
CASSLDLLADHTDTQYF
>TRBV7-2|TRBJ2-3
CASSFGGVDTQYF
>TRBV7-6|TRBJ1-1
CASSLEWGQANTEAFF
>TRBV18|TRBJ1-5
CASSKGGVGQPQHF
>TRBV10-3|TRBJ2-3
CAISDTSGRGSPSTDTQYF
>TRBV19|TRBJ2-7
CASSIAGQGAYEQYF
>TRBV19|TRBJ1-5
CASRKDRGPYSNQPQHF
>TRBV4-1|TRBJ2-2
CASSQDSGLAANTGELFF
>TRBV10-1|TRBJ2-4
CASSEADFSSGLAKNIQYF
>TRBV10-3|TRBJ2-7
CAISDPAGTGYEQYF
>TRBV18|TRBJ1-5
CASSPLGVNNQPQHF
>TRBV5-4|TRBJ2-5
CASSLVGSRETQYF
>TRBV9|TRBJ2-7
CASSVAAAGVYEQYF
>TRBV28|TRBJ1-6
CASSQDRENNSPLHF
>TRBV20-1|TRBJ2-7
CSASLLTGGRYEQYF
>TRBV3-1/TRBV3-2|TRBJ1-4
CASSRDRGGYNEKLFF
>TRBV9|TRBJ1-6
CASSVGVADDSPLHF
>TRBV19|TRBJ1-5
CASEDRGYQPQHF
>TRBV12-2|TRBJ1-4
CASRLAQGRGQEEKLFF
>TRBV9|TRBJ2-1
CASSVAGTSAYNEQFF
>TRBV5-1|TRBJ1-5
CASSLNGGPSGNQPQHF
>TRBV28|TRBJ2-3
CASSLFGNSGRVTDTQYF
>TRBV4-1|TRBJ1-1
CASSQDSPGGPKSEAFF